A selection of T cell receptor beta chains follows, all from one sample in a study of cytomegalovirus exposure and HLA in healthy donors. Profiled with immunoSEQ multiplex PCR; TCRdb holds only in-frame clones, not every one. Of tens of thousands of clones in the sample, 60% to 75% were seen once. What was sequenced was PBMCs. The receptors were sampled from a man in his 70s in good health and CMV-seronegative. CDR3s include the opening cysteine and the closing phenylalanine or tryptophan. A D gene is named only where the DNA matches it firmly. Rows give clone size only sometimes, using once, few, many, or a class for an expanded clone.

d_call j_call v_call clone_size cdr3_aa cdr3_nt
TRBD1 TRBJ2-7 TRBV30 once CAWRAQGVGEQYF TGTGCCTGGAGGGCGCAGGGGGTGGGCGAGCAGTACTTC
NA TRBJ1-1 TRBV30 NA CAWSGQQNTEAFF TGTGCCTGGAGTGGACAGCAGAACACTGAAGCTTTCTTT
NA TRBJ2-5 TRBV30 NA CAWTGQPKETQYF TGTGCCTGGACAGGGCAGCCAAAAGAGACCCAGTACTTC
TRBD1 TRBJ2-2 TRBV6-6 NA CASSRADRPNTGELFF TGTGCCAGCAGTCGCGCGGACAGGCCGAACACCGGGGAGCTGTTTTTT
NA TRBJ1-2 TRBV28 few CASSFGGAEANYGYTF TGTGCCAGCAGTTTTGGGGGGGCTGAGGCTAACTATGGCTACACCTTC
NA TRBJ2-5 TRBV7-9 NA CASSFRGETQYF TGTGCTAGCAGCTTCCGGGGGGAGACCCAGTACTTC
NA TRBJ2-3 TRBV10-3 NA CAISAGGGDTQYF TGTGCCATCAGTGCGGGGGGCGGTGATACGCAGTATTTT
NA TRBJ1-2 TRBV21-1 NA CASSEEGDGNGYTF TGTGCCAGCAGCGAGGAGGGAGATGGCAATGGCTACACCTTC
TRBD1 TRBJ1-1 TRBV11-2 NA CASSFQGGADTEAFF TGTGCCAGCAGCTTCCAGGGGGGCGCCGACACTGAAGCTTTCTTT
NA TRBJ2-5 TRBV5-5 NA CASSWGGQVEETQYF TGTGCCAGCAGCTGGGGGGGACAGGTGGAAGAGACCCAGTACTTC
NA TRBJ1-2 TRBV19 NA CASRVDSRSNYGYTF TGTGCCAGTAGGGTGGACAGTCGGTCGAACTATGGCTACACCTTC
NA TRBJ1-1 TRBV5-1 NA CASSLEVRPDREAFF TGCGCCAGCAGCTTGGAGGTCAGGCCAGACCGAGAAGCTTTCTTT
NA TRBJ2-7 TRBV5-4 NA CASSFKSSYEQYF TGTGCCAGCAGCTTTAAGAGCTCCTACGAGCAGTACTTC
TRBD1 TRBJ1-1 TRBV6-5 few CASSFGQVGTEAFF TGTGCCAGCAGTTTCGGACAGGTGGGCACTGAAGCTTTCTTT
TRBD1 TRBJ1-5 TRBV28 NA CASTTGGGSYSNQPQHF TGTGCCAGCACCACAGGGGGTGGTTCGTATAGCAATCAGCCCCAGCATTTT
NA TRBJ2-6 TRBV7-2 NA CASSPQRTSGANVLTF TGTGCCAGCAGCCCACAACGTACATCTGGGGCCAACGTCCTGACTTTC
NA TRBJ1-2 TRBV4-2 few CASSQGARTRAIF TGTGCCAGCAGCCAAGGTGCAAGGACACGGGCCATCTTC
TRBD2 TRBJ2-5 TRBV19 NA CASSFSGGPQETQYF TGTGCCAGTAGTTTTAGCGGGGGCCCTCAAGAGACCCAGTACTTC
TRBD1 TRBJ2-5 TRBV7-2 NA CASSKQPGTAKETQYF TGTGCCAGCAGCAAACAGCCCGGGACAGCGAAAGAGACCCAGTACTTC
NA TRBJ2-5 TRBV5-1 NA CASSPPTGSTGETQYF TGCGCCAGCAGCCCCCCGACAGGATCTACGGGGGAGACCCAGTACTTC
NA TRBJ2-7 TRBV7-2 NA CASSLDQGYYEQYF TGTGCCAGCAGCTTAGACCAGGGTTACTACGAGCAGTACTTC
NA TRBJ2-7 TRBV4-3 few CASSPGPSSYEQYF TGCGCCAGCAGCCCAGGGCCGAGCTCCTACGAGCAGTACTTC
NA TRBJ1-6 TRBV6-5 NA CASTSGPSLDSPLHF TGTGCCAGCACCTCAGGGCCGTCGCTAGATTCACCCCTCCACTTT
TRBD1 TRBJ1-2 TRBV18 NA CASGGDYGYTF TGTGCCTCAGGGGGTGACTATGGCTACACCTTC
NA TRBJ1-5 TRBV5-5 NA CASSPWTDSNQPQHF TGTGCCAGCAGCCCCTGGACAGATAGCAATCAGCCCCAGCATTTT
TRBD1 TRBJ2-5 TRBV15 NA CATSRDFSTGGEETQYF TGTGCCACCAGCAGAGATTTCTCCACAGGGGGCGAGGAGACCCAGTACTTC
NA TRBJ2-3 TRBV11-2 NA CASSLIPGRGRTDTQYF TGTGCCAGCAGCTTAATCCCGGGCAGGGGTCGAACAGATACGCAGTATTTT
NA TRBJ2-1 TRBV7-8 NA CASRGGGGLRSYNEQFF TGTGCCAGCAGGGGCGGGGGCGGATTACGCTCCTACAATGAGCAGTTCTTC
NA TRBJ1-4 TRBV4-3 once CASSQDAQGGREKLFF TGCGCCAGCAGCCAAGATGCCCAGGGAGGAAGGGAAAAACTGTTTTTT
TRBD2 TRBJ2-7 TRBV10-3 once CAISEPGLAGGEIEQYF TGTGCCATCAGTGAGCCGGGACTAGCGGGAGGAGAAATCGAGCAGTACTTC
NA TRBJ2-1 TRBV9 NA CASSVDPPLLPSRYNEQFF TGTGCCAGCAGCGTAGATCCCCCTCTACTACCCTCCCGCTACAATGAGCAGTTCTTC
NA TRBJ1-2 TRBV30 NA CAWSVPGIGNYGYTF TGTGCCTGGAGTGTACCGGGGATAGGTAACTATGGCTACACCTTC
TRBD2 TRBJ2-5 TRBV5-8 NA CASSFGEGRGKTQYF TGTGCCAGCAGCTTTGGAGAGGGGAGGGGAAAGACCCAGTACTTC
NA TRBJ2-7 TRBV7-2 NA CASSLAPTETYEQYF TGTGCCAGCAGCTTAGCGCCGACAGAAACGTACGAGCAGTACTTC
NA TRBJ2-3 TRBV4-3 NA CASRTFGLAAGDTQYF TGCGCCAGCAGAACCTTTGGGTTGGCCGCGGGGGATACGCAGTATTTT
TRBD2 TRBJ2-7 TRBV5-4 NA CASSTAGGLYEQYF TGTGCCAGCAGCACCGCGGGGGGCCTGTACGAGCAGTACTTC
NA TRBJ2-7 TRBV6-5 few CASSFGRGYEQYF TGTGCCAGCAGTTTCGGACGGGGCTACGAGCAGTACTTC
TRBD1 TRBJ2-1 TRBV29-1 NA CSVGRGGAYNEQFF TGCAGCGTTGGGAGAGGGGGCGCCTACAATGAGCAGTTCTTC
TRBD2 TRBJ2-1 TRBV18 NA CASSPNGGDDNEQFF TGTGCCAGCTCACCAAACGGGGGGGATGACAATGAGCAGTTCTTC
TRBD1 TRBJ1-5 TRBV19 NA CASRLRTGFAQPQHF TGTGCCAGTAGATTACGGACAGGCTTTGCCCAGCCCCAGCATTTT
NA TRBJ1-2 TRBV28 NA CASTPRGQGLIYGYTF TGTGCCAGCACGCCGCGGGGGCAGGGCCTAATCTATGGCTACACCTTC
NA TRBJ2-7 TRBV2 NA CASSALAGPSYEQYF TGTGCCAGCAGTGCGCTAGCTGGCCCCTCCTACGAGCAGTACTTC
NA TRBJ1-1 TRBV2 few CASSDLGQGLGEAFF TGTGCCAGCAGTGATTTGGGGCAGGGTTTGGGTGAAGCTTTCTTT
TRBD1 TRBJ1-5 TRBV19 few CASSIAPGGGQPQHF TGTGCCAGTAGTATCGCACCAGGGGGAGGTCAGCCCCAGCATTTT
TRBD1 TRBJ2-7 TRBV6-1 once CASSAKPLRGQGVYEQYF TGTGCCAGCAGTGCGAAACCTCTCCGGGGCCAGGGGGTATACGAGCAGTACTTC
NA TRBJ1-5 TRBV10-1 NA CASSQGVNQPQHF TGCGCCAGCAGTCAAGGGGTCAATCAGCCCCAGCATTTT
NA TRBJ2-2 TRBV19 NA CASSVDVGELFF TGTGCCAGTAGTGTAGACGTCGGGGAGCTGTTTTTT
NA TRBJ1-1 TRBV11-3 few CASSFGENTEAFF TGTGCCAGCAGCTTCGGGGAGAACACTGAAGCTTTCTTT
NA TRBJ2-6 TRBV9 once CASSVASFSGANVLTF TGTGCCAGCAGCGTAGCGTCTTTTTCTGGGGCCAACGTCCTGACTTTC
NA TRBJ1-4 TRBV11-2 once CASSFRYSADATNEKLFF TGTGCCAGCAGCTTTCGTTACTCGGCGGATGCAACTAATGAAAAACTGTTTTTT
TRBD1 TRBJ2-2 TRBV29-1 NA CSVGVGGNGELFF TGCAGCGTTGGGGTAGGGGGCAACGGGGAGCTGTTTTTT
TRBD2 TRBJ2-7 TRBV7-2 NA CASSLEAGVSLYEQYF TGTGCCAGCAGCTTAGAAGCGGGGGTTAGCCTCTACGAGCAGTACTTC
TRBD2 TRBJ2-1 TRBV7-9 NA CASSTQREQFF TGTGCCAGCAGCACGCAGCGGGAACAGTTCTTC
NA TRBJ2-7 TRBV5-5 NA CASSAGHYEQYF TGTGCCAGCAGCGCGGGTCACTACGAGCAGTACTTC
NA TRBJ1-5 TRBV19 NA CASSTSMTGQPQHF TGTGCCAGTAGTACCTCTATGACAGGACAGCCCCAGCATTTT